The clone carrying this TCR beta chain was recorded a few times. Its cognate antigen is unknown. The PBMCs were sourced from fresh peripheral blood (about 10 ml). This entry comes from a study of T cells in Graves' hyperthyroidism and ophthalmopathy. Germline CDR1 and CDR2: DFQATT and SNEGSKA (reference sequence). V was pared by 0 bases and J by 2 bases, with 10 bases between. This CDR3 has 14 residues. Whole-study results and caveats: Ophthalmopathy could be told apart from stable hyperthyroidism with a 13 V-J model.

TCR beta CDR3 region amplification was performed from RNA transcripts. First-round RT-PCR with HTBI primers amplified the TCR CDR3 region. TCRdb analysed the multiplex PCR reads with MiXCR anew, one entry per CDR3 protein. The sample contains some 460,000 distinct CDR3 sequences, around a sixth of which appear only once. Sequencing was carried out using blood. The genes are TRBV20-1 and TRBJ2-5; D is uncertain. This TCR was sampled from a woman between 18 and 29 years old with Graves' hyperthyroidism. The CDR3 is CSARDGQEQETQYF. For the CDR3, the DNA is TGCAGTGCTAGAGATGGGCAGGAGCAAGAGACCCAGTACTTC.